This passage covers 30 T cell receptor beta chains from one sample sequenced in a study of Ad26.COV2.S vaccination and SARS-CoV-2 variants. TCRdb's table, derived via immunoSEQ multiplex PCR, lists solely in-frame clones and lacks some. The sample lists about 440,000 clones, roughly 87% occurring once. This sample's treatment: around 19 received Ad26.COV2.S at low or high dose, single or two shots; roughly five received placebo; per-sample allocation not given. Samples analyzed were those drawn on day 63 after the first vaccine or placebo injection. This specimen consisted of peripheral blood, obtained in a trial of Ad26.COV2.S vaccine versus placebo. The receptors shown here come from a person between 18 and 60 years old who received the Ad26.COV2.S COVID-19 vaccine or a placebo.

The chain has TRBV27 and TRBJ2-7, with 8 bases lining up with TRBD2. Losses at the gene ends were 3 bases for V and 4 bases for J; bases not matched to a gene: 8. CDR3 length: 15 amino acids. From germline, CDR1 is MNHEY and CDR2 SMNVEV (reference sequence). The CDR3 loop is CASSFYGTSPYEQYF. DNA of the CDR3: TGTGCCAGCAGTTTTTATGGGACTAGTCCTTACGAGCAGTACTTC.

In DNA form, the CDR3 reads TGTGCCATCACGGGAGGGCGGGAGAGGTTTGATGAGCAGTTCTTC. Its protein product is CAITGGRERFDEQFF. The V gene is TRBV10-3, the J gene TRBJ2-1; 8 nucleotides match TRBD2. CDR3 size: 15 residues. The ends lost 7 bases at V and 8 bases at J; junction bases unmatched: 13. Germline V gene sequence: CDR1 ENHRY, CDR2 SYGVKD.

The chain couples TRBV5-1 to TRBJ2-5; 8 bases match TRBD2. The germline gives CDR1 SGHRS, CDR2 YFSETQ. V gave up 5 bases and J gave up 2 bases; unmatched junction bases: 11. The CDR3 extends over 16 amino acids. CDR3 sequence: CASRVGPSGGQETQYF. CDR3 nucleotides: TGCGCCAGCAGAGTTGGCCCGAGCGGGGGACAAGAGACCCAGTACTTC.

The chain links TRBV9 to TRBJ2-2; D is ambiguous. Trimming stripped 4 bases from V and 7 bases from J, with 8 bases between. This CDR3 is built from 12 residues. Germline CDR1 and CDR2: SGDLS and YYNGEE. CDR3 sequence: CASSPRLGELFF. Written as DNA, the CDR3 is TGTGCCAGCAGCCCCCGGCTCGGGGAGCTGTTTTTT. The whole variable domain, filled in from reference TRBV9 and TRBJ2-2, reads DSGVTQTPKHLITATGQRVTLRCSPRSGDLSVYWYQQSLDQGLQFLIQYYNGEERAKGNILERFSAQQFPDLHSELNLSSLELGDSALYFCASSPRLGELFFGEGSRLTVL.

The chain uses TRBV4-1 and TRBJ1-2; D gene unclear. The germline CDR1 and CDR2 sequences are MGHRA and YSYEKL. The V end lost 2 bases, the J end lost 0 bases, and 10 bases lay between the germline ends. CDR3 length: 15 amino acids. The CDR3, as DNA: TGCGCCAGCAGCCAACTGGTTCAAGCTAACTATGGCTACACCTTC. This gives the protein CASSQLVQANYGYTF.

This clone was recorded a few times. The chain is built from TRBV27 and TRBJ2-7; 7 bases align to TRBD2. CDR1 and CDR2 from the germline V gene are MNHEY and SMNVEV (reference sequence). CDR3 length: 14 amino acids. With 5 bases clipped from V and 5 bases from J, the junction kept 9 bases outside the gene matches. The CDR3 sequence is CASSKGREVDEQYF. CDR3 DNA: TGTGCCAGCAGTAAGGGGAGGGAGGTCGACGAGCAGTACTTC.

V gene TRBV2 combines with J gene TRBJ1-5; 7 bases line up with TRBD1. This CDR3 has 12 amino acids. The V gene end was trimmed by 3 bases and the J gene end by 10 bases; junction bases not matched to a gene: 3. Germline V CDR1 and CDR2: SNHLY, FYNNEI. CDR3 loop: CASSEDRSPQHF. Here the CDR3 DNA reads TGTGCCAGCAGTGAGGACAGGTCTCCCCAGCATTTT.

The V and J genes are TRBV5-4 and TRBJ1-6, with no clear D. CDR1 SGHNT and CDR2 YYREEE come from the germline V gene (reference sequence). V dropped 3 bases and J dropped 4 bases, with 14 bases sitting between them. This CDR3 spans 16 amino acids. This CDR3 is CASSSGRRGYNSPLHF. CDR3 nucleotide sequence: TGTGCCAGCAGCTCCGGACGGAGAGGTTATAATTCACCCCTCCACTTT. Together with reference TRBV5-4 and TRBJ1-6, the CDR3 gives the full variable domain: ETGVTQSPTHLIKTRGQQVTLRCSSQSGHNTVSWYQQALGQGPQFIFQYYREEENGRGNFPPRFSGLQFPNYSSELNVNALELDDSALYLCASSSGRRGYNSPLHFGNGTRLTVT.

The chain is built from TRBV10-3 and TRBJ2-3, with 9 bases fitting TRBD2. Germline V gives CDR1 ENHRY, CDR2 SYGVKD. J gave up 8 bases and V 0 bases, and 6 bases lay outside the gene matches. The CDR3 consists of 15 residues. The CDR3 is CAISESSLAGRTQYF. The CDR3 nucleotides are TGTGCCATCAGTGAGTCGAGCCTAGCGGGACGTACGCAGTATTTT.

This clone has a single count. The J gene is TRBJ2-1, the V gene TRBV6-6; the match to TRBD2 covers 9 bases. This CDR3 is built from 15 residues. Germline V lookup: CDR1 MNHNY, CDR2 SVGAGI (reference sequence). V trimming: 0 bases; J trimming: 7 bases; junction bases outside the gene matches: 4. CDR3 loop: CASSYSASGINEQFF. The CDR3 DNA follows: TGTGCCAGCAGTTACTCAGCTAGCGGGATTAATGAGCAGTTCTTC.

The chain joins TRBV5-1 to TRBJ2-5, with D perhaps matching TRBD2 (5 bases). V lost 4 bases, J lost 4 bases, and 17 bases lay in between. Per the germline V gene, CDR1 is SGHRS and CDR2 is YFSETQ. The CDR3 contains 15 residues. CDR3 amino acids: CASSTGRTEGETQYF. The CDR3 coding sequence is TGCGCCAGCAGCACTGGACGGACTGAGGGAGAGACCCAGTACTTC.

The CDR3 protein is CASSAPGQGLGDTQYF. The CDR3 bases are TGTGCCAGCAGTGCCCCGGGACAAGGGCTCGGAGATACGCAGTATTTT. This chain joins TRBV9 and TRBJ2-3; D is perhaps TRBD1 (6 bases). The germline CDR1 and CDR2 sequences are SGDLS and YYNGEE. The ends were cut back, 5 bases at V and 5 bases at J, with 21 bases in the middle. This CDR3 comprises 16 residues.

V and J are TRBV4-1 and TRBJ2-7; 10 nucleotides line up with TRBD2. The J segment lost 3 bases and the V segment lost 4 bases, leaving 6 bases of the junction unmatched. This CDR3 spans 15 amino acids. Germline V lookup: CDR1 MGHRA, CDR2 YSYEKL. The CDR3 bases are TGCGCCAGCAGCCGAGCCGGGACTAGCGACTACGAGCAGTACTTC. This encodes CASSRAGTSDYEQYF.

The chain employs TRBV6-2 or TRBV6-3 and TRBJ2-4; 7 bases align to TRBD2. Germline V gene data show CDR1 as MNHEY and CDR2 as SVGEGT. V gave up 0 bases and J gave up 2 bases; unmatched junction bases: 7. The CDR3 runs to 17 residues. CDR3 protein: CASSYSGGSESKNIQYF. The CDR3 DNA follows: TGTGCCAGCAGTTACTCGGGGGGGAGTGAGTCCAAAAACATTCAGTACTTC.

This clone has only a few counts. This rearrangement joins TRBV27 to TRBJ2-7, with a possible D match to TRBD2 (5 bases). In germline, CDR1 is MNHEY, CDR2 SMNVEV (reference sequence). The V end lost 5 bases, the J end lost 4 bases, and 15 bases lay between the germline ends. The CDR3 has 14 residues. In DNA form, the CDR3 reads TGTGCCAGCAGTCTCACTAGGTTGGGGTACGAGCAGTACTTC. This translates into CASSLTRLGYEQYF.

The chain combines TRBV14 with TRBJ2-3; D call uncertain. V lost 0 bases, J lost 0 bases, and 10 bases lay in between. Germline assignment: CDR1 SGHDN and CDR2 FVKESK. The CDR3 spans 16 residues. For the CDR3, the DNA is TGTGCCAGCAGCCAAGATCGTCTCGGTAGCACAGATACGCAGTATTTT. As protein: CASSQDRLGSTDTQYF. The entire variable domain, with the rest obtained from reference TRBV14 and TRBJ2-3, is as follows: EAGVTQFPSHSVIEKGQTVTLRCDPISGHDNLYWYRRVMGKEIKFLLHFVKESKQDESGMPNNRFLAERTGGTYSTLKVQPAELEDSGVYFCASSQDRLGSTDTQYFGPGTRLTVL.

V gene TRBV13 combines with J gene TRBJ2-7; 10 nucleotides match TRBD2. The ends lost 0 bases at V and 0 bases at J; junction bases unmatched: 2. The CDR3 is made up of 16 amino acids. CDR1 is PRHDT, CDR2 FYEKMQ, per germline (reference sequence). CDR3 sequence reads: CASSLGASGSSYEQYF. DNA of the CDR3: TGTGCCAGCAGCTTAGGAGCTAGCGGGAGCTCCTACGAGCAGTACTTC.

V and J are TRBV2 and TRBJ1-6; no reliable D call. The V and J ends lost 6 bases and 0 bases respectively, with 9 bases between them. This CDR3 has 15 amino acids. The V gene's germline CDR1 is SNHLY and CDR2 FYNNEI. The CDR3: CASRIGSSYNSPLHF. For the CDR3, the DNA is TGTGCCAGCAGGATAGGGAGCTCCTATAATTCACCCCTCCACTTT.

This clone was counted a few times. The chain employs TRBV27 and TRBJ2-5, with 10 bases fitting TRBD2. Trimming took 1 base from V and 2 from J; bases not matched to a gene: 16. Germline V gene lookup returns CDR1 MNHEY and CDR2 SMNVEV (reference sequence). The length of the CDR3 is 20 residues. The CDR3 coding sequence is TGTGCCAGCAGTTTATACCGTGGAGTAGCGGGAGGTCTACCTCAAGAGACCCAGTACTTC. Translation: CASSLYRGVAGGLPQETQYF.

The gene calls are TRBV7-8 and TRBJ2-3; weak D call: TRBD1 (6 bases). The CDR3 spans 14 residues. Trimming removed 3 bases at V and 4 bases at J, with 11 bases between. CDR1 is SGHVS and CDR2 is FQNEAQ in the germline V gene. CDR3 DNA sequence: TGTGCCAGCAGCTTTGGGACACTCTCAGATACGCAGTATTTT. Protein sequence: CASSFGTLSDTQYF.

The CDR3 loop is CASTLGGFSTDTQYF. The CDR3 DNA is TGTGCCAGCACCCTCGGGGGTTTTAGCACAGATACGCAGTATTTT. V is TRBV2 and J is TRBJ2-3, with D perhaps matching TRBD2 (6 bases). The CDR3 is made up of 15 amino acids. V gave up 7 bases and J gave up 0 bases, with 14 bases separating them. Germline V lookup: CDR1 SNHLY, CDR2 FYNNEI.

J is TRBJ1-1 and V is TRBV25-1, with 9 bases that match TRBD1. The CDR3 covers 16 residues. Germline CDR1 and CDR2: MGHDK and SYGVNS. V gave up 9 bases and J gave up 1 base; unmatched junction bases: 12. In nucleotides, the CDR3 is TGTGCCAGTATAAAAGCCGGGACAGGGAAGAACACTGAAGCTTTCTTT. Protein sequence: CASIKAGTGKNTEAFF.

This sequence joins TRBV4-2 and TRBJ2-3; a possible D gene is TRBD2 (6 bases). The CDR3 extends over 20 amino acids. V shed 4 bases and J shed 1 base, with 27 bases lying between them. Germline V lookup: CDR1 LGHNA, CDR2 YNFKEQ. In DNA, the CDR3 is TGTGCCAGCAGCCCCAACCGCATCCACTCTAGCGATTGGGGCACAGATACGCAGTATTTT. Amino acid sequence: CASSPNRIHSSDWGTDTQYF.

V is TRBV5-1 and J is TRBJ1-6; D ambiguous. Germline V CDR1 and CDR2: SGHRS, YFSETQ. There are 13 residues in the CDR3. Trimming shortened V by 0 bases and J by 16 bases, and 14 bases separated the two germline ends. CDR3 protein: CASSLENSPNLHF. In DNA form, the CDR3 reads TGCGCCAGCAGCTTGGAAAATTCCCCTAATCTCCACTTT.

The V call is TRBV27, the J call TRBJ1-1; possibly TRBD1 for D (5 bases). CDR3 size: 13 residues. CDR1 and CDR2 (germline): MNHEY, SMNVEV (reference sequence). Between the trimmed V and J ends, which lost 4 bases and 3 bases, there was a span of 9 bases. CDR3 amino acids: CASSWGRDTEAFF. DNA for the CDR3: TGTGCCAGCAGTTGGGGCAGGGACACTGAAGCTTTCTTT.

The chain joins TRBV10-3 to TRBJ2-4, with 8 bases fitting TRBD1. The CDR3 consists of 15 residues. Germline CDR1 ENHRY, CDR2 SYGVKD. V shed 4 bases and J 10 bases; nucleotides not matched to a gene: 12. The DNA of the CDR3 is TGTGCCATCAGTGTCGGAGGGACAGGCCCCCGTATTCAGTACTTC. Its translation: CAISVGGTGPRIQYF.

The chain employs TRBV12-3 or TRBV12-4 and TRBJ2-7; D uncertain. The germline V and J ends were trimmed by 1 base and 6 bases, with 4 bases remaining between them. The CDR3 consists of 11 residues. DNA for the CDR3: TGTGCCAGCAGTTTAGGGGGCGAGCAGTACTTC. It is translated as CASSLGGEQYF.

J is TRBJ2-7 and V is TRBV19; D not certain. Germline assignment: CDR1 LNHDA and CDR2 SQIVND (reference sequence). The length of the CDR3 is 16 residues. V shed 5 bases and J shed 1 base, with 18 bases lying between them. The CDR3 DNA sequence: TGTGCCAGTAGTGCCTCTCAGCAGAGCTTGTCCTACGAGCAGTACTTC. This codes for CASSASQQSLSYEQYF.

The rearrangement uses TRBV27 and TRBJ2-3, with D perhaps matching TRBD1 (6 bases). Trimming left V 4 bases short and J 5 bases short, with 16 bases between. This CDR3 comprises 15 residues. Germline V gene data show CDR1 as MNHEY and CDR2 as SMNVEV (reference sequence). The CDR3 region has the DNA TGTGCCAGCAGTTCAAACAGGGTCACCATAGATACGCAGTATTTT. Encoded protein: CASSSNRVTIDTQYF.

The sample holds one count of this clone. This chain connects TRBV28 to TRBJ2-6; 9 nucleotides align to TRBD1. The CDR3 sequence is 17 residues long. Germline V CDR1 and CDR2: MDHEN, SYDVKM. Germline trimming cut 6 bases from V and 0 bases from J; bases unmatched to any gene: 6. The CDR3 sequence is CASRTGGRSSGANVLTF. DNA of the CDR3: TGTGCCAGCAGGACAGGGGGAAGGAGCTCTGGGGCCAACGTCCTGACTTTC.